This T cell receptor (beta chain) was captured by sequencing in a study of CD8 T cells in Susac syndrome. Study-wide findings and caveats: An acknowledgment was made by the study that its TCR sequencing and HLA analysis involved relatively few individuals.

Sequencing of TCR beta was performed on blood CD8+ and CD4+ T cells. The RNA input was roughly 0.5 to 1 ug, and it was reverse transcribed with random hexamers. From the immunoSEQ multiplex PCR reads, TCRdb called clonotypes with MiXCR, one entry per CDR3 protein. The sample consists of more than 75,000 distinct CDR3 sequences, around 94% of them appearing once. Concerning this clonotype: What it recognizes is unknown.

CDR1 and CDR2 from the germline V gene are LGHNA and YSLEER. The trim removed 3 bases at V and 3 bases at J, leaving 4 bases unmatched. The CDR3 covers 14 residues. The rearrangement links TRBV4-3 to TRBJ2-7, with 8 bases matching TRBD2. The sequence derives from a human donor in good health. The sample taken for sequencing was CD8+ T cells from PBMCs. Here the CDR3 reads CASSQLAGFYEQYF. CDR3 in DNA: TGCGCCAGCAGCCAGCTAGCGGGTTTCTACGAGCAGTACTTC.